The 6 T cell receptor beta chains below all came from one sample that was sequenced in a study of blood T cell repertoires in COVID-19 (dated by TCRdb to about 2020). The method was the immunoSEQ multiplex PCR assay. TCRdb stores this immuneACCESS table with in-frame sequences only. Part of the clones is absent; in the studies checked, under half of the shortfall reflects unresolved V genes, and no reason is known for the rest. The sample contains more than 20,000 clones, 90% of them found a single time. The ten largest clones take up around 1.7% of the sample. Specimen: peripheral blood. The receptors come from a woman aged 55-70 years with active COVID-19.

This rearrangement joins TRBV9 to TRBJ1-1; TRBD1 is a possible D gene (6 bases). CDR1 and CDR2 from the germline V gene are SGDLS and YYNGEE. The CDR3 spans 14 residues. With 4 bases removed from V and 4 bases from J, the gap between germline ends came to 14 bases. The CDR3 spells CASSSSGGFTEAFF. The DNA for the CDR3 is TGTGCCAGCAGCTCTTCTGGGGGCTTCACTGAAGCTTTCTTT.

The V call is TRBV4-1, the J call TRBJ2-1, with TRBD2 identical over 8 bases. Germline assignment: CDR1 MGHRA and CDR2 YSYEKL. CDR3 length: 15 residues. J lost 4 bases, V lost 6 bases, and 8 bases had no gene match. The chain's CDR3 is CASRGGGRPYNEQFF. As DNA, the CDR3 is TGCGCCAGCAGGGGTGGCGGGAGGCCTTACAATGAGCAGTTCTTC.

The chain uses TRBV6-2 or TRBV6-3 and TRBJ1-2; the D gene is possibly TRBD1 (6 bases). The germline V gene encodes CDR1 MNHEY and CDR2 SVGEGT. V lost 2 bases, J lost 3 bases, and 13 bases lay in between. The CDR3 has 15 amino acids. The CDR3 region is CASSYATGKDYGYTF. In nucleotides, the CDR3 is TGTGCCAGCAGTTACGCTACAGGGAAGGACTATGGCTACACCTTC.

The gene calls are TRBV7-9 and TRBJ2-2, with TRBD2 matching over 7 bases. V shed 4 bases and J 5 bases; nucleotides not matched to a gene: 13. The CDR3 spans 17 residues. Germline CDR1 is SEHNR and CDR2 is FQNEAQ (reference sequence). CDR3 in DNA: TGTGCCAGCAGCTCAGGGTTGGCGGGAGAGGGGACCGGGGAGCTGTTTTTT. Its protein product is CASSSGLAGEGTGELFF.

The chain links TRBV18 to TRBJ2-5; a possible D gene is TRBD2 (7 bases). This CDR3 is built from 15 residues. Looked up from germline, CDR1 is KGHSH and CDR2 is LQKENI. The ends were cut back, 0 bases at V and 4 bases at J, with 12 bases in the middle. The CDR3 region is CASSPPRGGAETQYF. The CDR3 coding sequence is TGTGCCAGCTCACCACCGCGAGGGGGGGCAGAGACCCAGTACTTC.

The CDR3 region is CASSLGPVGGQETQYF. The CDR3 DNA sequence: TGCGCCAGCAGCCTGGGACCGGTCGGGGGCCAAGAGACCCAGTACTTC. The chain links TRBV5-1 to TRBJ2-5, with D possibly being TRBD2 (6 bases). Germline V CDR1 and CDR2: SGHRS, YFSETQ. This CDR3 contains 16 residues. The ends were cut back, 4 bases at V and 1 base at J, with 17 bases in the middle.